The entry below gives a single TCR beta chain sequence along with its context. This CDR3 region has 15 residues. The trim removed 1 base at V and 2 bases at J, leaving 2 bases unmatched. Looked up from germline, CDR1 is MNHNY and CDR2 is SVGAGI (reference sequence). Original methodology: Scientists estimated how many nucleated cells there were by amplifying reference gene primers. The protocol was immunoSEQ multiplex PCR, while the TCRdb copy is restricted to in-frame clones and leaves out a portion. The V and J calls and clone size come from that table; D and trimming were worked out from the DNA. The table has 45,000 or so clones, roughly nine tenths seen once. The data were taken from a study of blood T cell repertoires in COVID-19. Study overall: The United States, Italy and Spain supplied acute and convalescent COVID-19 samples. Sources were T cells, B-cell-depleted T cells, or PBMCs; the material itself was cDNA or gDNA.

The sequence was obtained from a human donor in a cohort sampled during active COVID-19. The chain links TRBV6-6 to TRBJ2-3, with 8 positions matching TRBD1. The sequenced sample was peripheral blood. The chain's CDR3 is CASSYWDRSTDTQYF. The CDR3 nucleotides are TGTGCCAGCAGTTACTGGGACAGGTCCACAGATACGCAGTATTTT.